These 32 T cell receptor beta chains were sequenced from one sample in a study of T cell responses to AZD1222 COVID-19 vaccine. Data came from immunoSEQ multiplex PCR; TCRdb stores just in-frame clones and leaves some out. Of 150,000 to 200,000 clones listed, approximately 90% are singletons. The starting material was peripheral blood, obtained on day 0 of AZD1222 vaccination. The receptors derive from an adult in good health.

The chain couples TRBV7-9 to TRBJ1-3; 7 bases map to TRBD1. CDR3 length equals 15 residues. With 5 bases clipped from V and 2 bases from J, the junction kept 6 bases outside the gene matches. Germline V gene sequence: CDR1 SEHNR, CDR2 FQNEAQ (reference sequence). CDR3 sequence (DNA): TGTGCCAGCAGCCCGGACAGGCTCACTGGAAACACCATATATTTT. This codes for CASSPDRLTGNTIYF.

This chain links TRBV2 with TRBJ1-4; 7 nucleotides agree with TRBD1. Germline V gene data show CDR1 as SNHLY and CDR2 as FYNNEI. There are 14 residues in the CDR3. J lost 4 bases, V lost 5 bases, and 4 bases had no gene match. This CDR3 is CASSLTGRNEKLFF. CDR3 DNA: TGTGCCAGCAGTTTGACAGGGCGTAATGAAAAACTGTTTTTT.

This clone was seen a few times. The CDR3 is CASTSTSGGLSNEQFF. Written as DNA, the CDR3 is TGTGCCAGCACTTCGACTAGCGGGGGCCTCTCCAATGAGCAGTTCTTC. The gene calls are TRBV3-1 (or the pseudogene TRBV3-2) and TRBJ2-1, with TRBD2 identical over 12 bases. This CDR3 region has 16 residues. Germline CDR1 and CDR2: LGHDT and YNNKEL (reference sequence). V lost 7 bases and J lost 6; bases outside the gene matches: 10.

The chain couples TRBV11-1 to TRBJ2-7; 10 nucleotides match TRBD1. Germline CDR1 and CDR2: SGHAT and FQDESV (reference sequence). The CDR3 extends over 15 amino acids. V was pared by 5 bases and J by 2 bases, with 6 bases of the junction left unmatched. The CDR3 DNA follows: TGTGCCAGCAGCGCGGGCGGGACAGGGGCCTACGAGCAGTACTTC. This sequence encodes CASSAGGTGAYEQYF. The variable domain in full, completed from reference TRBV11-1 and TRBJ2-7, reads EAEVAQSPRYKITEKSQAVAFWCDPISGHATLYWYRQILGQGPELLVQFQDESVVDDSQLPKDRFSAERLKGVDSTLKIQPAELGDSAMYLCASSAGGTGAYEQYFGPGTRLTVT.

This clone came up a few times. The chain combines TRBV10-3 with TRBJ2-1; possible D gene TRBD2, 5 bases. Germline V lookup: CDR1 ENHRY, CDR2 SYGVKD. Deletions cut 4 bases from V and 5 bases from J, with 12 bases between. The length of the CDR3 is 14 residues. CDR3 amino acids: CAISAGYGNNEQFF. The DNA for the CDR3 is TGTGCCATCAGTGCGGGATACGGCAACAATGAGCAGTTCTTC.

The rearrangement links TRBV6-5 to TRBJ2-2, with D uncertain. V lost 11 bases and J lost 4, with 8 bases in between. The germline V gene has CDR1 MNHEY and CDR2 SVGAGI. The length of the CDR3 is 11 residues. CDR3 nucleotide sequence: TGTGCCGTCCGCCCCACCGGGGAGCTGTTTTTT. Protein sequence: CAVRPTGELFF.

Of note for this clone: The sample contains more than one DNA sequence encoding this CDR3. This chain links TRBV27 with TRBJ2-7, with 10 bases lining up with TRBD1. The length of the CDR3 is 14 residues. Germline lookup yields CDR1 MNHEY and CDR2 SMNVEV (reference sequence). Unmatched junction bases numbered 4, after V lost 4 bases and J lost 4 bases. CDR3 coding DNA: TGTGCCAGCAGTTCGACAGGGGGCAAGTACGAGCAGTACTTC. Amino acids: CASSSTGGKYEQYF.

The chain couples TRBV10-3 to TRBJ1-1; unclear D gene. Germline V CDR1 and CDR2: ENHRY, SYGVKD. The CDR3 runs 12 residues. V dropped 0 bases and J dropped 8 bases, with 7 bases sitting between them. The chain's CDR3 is CAISESVREAFF. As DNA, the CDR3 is TGTGCCATCAGTGAGTCAGTCCGGGAAGCTTTCTTT.

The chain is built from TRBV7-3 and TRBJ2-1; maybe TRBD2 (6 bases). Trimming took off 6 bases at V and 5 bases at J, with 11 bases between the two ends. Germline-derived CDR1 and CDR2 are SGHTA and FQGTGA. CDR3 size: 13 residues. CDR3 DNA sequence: TGTGCCAGCAGTCACGGGGGTCACAATGAGCAGTTCTTC. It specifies CASSHGGHNEQFF.

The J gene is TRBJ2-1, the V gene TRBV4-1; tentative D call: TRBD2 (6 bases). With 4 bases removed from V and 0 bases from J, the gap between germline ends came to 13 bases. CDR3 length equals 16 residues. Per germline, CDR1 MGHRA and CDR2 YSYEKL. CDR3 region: CASSLGGPSSYNEQFF. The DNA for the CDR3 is TGCGCCAGCAGCCTCGGGGGACCTAGCTCCTACAATGAGCAGTTCTTC.

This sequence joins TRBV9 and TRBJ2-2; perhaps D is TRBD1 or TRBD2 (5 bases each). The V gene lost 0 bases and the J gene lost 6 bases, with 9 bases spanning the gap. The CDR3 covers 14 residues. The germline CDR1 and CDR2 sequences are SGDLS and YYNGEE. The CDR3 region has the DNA TGTGCCAGCAGCGTAGAGGGGACCCCCGGGGAGCTGTTTTTT. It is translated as CASSVEGTPGELFF.

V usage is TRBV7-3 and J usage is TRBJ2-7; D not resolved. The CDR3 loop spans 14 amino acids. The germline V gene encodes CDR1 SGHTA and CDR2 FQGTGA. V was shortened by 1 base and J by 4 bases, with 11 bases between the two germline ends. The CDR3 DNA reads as TGTGCCAGCAGCTTAAACCCTGGACCGTACGAGCAGTACTTC. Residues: CASSLNPGPYEQYF.

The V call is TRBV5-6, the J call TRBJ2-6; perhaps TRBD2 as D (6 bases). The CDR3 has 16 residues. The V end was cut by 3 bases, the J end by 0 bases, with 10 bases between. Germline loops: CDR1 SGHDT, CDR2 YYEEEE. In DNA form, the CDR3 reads TGTGCCAGCAGCTGGGGAGGAGGCTCTGGGGCCAACGTCCTGACTTTC. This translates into CASSWGGGSGANVLTF.

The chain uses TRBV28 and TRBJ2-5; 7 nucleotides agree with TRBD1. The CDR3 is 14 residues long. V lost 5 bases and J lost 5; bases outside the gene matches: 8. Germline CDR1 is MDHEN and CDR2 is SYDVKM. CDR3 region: CASSPQGTVETQYF. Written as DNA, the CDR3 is TGTGCCAGCAGTCCACAGGGGACGGTGGAGACCCAGTACTTC.

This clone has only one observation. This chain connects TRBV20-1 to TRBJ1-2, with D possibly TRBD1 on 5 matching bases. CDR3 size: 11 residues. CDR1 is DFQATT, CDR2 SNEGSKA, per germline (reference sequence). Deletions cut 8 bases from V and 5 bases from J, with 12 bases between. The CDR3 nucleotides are TGCAGTTTTCGTGGGGGGTATGGCTACACCTTC. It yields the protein CSFRGGYGYTF.

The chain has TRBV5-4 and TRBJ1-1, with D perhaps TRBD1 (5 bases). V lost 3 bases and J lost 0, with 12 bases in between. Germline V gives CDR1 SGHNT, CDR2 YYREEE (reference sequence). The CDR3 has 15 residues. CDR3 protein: CASSWGGTVNTEAFF. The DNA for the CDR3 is TGTGCCAGCAGCTGGGGGGGGACGGTGAACACTGAAGCTTTCTTT.

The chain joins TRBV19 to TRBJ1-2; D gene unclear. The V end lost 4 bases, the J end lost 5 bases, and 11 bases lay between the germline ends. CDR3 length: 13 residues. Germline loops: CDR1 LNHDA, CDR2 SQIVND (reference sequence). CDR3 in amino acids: CASSRAQLYGYTF. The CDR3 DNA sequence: TGTGCCAGTAGTAGGGCGCAACTGTATGGCTACACCTTC.

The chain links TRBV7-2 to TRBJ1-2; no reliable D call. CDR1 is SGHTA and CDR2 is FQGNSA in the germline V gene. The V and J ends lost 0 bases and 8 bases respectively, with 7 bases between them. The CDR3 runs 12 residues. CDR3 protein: CASSLAGRGYTF. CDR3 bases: TGTGCCAGCAGCTTAGCCGGTAGGGGCTACACCTTC.

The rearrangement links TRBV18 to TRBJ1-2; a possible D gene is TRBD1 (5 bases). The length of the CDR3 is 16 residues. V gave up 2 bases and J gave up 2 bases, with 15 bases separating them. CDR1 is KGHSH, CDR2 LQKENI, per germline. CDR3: CASSPYGQGLNYGYTF. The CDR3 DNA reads TGTGCCAGCTCACCATATGGCCAGGGTCTGAACTATGGCTACACCTTC.

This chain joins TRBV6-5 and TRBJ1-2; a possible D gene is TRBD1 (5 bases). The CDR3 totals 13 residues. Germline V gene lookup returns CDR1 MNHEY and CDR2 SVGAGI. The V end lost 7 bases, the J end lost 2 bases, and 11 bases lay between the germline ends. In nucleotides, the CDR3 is TGTGCCAGCATCGACAGTGCCAACTATGGCTACACCTTC. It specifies CASIDSANYGYTF.

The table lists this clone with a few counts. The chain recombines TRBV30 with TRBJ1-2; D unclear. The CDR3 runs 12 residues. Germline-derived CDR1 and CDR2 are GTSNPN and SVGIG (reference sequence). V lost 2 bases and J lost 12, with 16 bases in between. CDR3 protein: CAWSNPGYGDTF. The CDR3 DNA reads TGTGCCTGGAGTAACCCCGGCTATGGGGACACCTTC.

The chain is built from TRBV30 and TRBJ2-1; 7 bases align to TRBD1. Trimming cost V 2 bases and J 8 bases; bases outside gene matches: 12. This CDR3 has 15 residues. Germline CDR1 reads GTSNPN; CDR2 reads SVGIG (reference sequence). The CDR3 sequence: CAWSPRTGIGDEQFF. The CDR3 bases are TGTGCCTGGAGTCCCCGGACAGGTATTGGTGATGAGCAGTTCTTC.

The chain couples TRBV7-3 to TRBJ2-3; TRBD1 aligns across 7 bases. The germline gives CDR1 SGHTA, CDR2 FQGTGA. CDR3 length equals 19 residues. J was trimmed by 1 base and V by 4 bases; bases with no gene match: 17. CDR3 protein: CASSSTSYGRGGGTDTQYF. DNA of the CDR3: TGTGCCAGCAGCTCCACCAGTTATGGTCGAGGGGGCGGCACAGATACGCAGTATTTT.

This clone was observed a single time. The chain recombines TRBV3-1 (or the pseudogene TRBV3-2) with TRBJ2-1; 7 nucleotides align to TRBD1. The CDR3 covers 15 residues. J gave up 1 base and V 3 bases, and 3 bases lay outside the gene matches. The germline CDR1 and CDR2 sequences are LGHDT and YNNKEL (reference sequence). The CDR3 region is CASSHTGVSYNEQFF. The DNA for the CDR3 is TGTGCCAGCAGCCATACAGGGGTGTCCTACAATGAGCAGTTCTTC.

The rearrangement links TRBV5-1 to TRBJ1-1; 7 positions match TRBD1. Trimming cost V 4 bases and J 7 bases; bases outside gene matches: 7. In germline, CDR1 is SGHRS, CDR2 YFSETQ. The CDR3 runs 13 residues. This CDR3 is CASSPRQGLEAFF. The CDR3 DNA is TGCGCCAGCAGCCCCAGACAGGGCCTTGAAGCTTTCTTT. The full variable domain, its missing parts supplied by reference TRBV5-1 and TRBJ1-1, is KAGVTQTPRYLIKTRGQQVTLSCSPISGHRSVSWYQQTPGQGLQFLFEYFSETQRNKGNFPGRFSGRQFSNSRSEMNVSTLELGDSALYLCASSPRQGLEAFFGQGTRLTVV.

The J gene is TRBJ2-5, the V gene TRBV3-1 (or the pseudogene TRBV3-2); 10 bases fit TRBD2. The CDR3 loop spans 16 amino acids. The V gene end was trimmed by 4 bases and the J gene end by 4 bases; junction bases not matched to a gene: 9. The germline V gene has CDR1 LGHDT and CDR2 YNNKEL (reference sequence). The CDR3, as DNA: TGTGCCAGCAGCCCCCAACTAGCGGGGCGAGGAGAGACCCAGTACTTC. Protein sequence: CASSPQLAGRGETQYF.

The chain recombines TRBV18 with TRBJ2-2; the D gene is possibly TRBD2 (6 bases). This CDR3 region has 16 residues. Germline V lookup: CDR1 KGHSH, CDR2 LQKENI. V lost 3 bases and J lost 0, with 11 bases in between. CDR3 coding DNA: TGTGCCAGCTCACCGGTGGGGGGAACGAACACCGGGGAGCTGTTTTTT. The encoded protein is CASSPVGGTNTGELFF. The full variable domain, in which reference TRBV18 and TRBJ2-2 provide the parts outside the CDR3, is NAGVMQNPRHLVRRRGQEARLRCSPMKGHSHVYWYRQLPEEGLKFMVYLQKENIIDESGMPKERFSAEFPKEGPSILRIQQVVRGDSAAYFCASSPVGGTNTGELFFGEGSRLTVL.

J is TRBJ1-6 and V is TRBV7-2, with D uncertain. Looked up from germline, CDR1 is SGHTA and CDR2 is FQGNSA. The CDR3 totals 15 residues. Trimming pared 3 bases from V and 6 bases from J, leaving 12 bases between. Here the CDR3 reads CASSFISSINSPLHF. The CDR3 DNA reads TGTGCCAGCAGCTTTATCTCGAGCATTAATTCACCCCTCCACTTT. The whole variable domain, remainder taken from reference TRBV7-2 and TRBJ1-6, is GAGVSQSPSNKVTEKGKDVELRCDPISGHTALYWYRQSLGQGLEFLIYFQGNSAPDKSGLPSDRFSAERTGGSVSTLTIQRTQQEDSAVYLCASSFISSINSPLHFGNGTRLTVT.

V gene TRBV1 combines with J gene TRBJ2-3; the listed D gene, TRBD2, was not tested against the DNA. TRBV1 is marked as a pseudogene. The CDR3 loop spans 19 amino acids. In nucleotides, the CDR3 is TGCACCAGCAGCCCCGGACTAGCGGGGGGAACCCCATTCTTAGATACGCAGTATTTT. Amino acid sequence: CTSSPGLAGGTPFLDTQYF.

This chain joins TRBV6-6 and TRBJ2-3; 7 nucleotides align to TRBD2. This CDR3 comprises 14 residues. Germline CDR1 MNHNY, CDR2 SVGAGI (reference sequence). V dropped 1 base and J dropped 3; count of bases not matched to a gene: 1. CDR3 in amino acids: CASSYLGGTDTQYF. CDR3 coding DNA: TGTGCCAGCAGTTACTTGGGGGGGACAGATACGCAGTATTTT.

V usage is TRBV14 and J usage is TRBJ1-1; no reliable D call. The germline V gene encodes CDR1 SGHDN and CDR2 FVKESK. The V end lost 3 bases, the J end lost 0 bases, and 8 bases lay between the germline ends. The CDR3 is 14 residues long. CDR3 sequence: CASSQVFLNTEAFF. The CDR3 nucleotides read TGTGCCAGCAGCCAGGTCTTCTTGAACACTGAAGCTTTCTTT.

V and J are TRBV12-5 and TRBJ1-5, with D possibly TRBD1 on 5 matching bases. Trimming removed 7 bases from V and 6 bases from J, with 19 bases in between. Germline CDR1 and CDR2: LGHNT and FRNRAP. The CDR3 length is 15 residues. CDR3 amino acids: CASVGGRGSAQPQHF. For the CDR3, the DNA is TGTGCTAGTGTCGGGGGGAGGGGTTCGGCTCAGCCCCAGCATTTT. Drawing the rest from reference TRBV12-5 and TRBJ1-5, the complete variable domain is DARVTQTPRHKVTEMGQEVTMRCQPILGHNTVFWYRQTMMQGLELLAYFRNRAPLDDSGMPKDRFSAEMPDATLATLKIQPSEPRDSAVYFCASVGGRGSAQPQHFGDGTRLSIL.